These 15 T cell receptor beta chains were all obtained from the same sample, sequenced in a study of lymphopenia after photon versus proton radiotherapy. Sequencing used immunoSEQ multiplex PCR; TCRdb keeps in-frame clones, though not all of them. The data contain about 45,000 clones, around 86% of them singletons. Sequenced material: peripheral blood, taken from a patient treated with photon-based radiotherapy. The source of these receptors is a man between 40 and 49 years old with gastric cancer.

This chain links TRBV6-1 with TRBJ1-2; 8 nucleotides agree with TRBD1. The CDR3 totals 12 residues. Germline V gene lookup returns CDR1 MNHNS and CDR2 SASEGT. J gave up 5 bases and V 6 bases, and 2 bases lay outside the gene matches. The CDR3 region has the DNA TGTGCCAGCAGGCGACAGGGGTATGGCTACACCTTC. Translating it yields CASRRQGYGYTF.

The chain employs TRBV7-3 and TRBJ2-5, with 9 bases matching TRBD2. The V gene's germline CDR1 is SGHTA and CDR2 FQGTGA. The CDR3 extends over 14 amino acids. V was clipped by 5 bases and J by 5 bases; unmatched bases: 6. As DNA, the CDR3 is TGTGCCAGCAGCCCCGGCGGGGGGGCTGAGACCCAGTACTTC. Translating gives CASSPGGGAETQYF.

This chain's CDR3 is CSVLGKGYGYTF. CDR3 DNA: TGCAGCGTTCTAGGGAAGGGCTATGGCTACACCTTC. The genes are TRBV29-1 and TRBJ1-2, with D unresolved. Germline assignment: CDR1 SQVTM and CDR2 ANQGSEA. Trimming pared 5 bases from V and 4 bases from J, leaving 11 bases between. CDR3 length: 12 amino acids.

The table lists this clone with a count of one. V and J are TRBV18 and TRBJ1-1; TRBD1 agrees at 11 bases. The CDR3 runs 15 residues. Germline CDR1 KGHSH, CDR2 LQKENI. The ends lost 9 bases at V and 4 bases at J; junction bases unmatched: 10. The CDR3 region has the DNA TGTGCCAGTGCCGGGACAGGGGGATCCATCACTGAAGCTTTCTTT. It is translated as CASAGTGGSITEAFF.

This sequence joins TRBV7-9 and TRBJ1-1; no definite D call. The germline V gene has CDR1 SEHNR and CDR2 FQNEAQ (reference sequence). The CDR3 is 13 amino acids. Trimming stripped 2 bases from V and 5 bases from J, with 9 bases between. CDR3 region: CASSLMPGTEAFF. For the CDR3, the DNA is TGTGCCAGCAGCTTAATGCCCGGGACTGAAGCTTTCTTT. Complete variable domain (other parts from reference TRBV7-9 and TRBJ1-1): DTGVSQNPRHKITKRGQNVTFRCDPISEHNRLYWYRQTLGQGPEFLTYFQNEAQLEKSRLLSDRFSAERPKGSFSTLEIQRTEQGDSAMYLCASSLMPGTEAFFGQGTRLTVV.

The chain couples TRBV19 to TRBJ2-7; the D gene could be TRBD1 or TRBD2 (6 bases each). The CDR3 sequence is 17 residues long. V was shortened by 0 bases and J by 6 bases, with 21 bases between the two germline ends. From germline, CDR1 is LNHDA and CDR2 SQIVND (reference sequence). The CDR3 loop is CASSIDRGGTSPIEQYF. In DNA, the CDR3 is TGTGCCAGTAGTATAGATCGAGGGGGGACATCCCCCATCGAGCAGTACTTC.

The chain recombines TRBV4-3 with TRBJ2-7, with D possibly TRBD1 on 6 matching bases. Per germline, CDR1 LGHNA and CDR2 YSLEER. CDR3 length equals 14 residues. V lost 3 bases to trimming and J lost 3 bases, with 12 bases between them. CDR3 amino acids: CASSQDRSGYEQYF. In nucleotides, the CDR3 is TGCGCCAGCAGCCAGGACAGATCGGGCTACGAGCAGTACTTC.

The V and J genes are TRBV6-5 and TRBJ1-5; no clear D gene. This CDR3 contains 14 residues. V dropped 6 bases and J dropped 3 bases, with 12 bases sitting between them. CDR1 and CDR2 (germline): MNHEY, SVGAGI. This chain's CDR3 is CASRSEGLNQPQHF. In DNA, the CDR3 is TGTGCCAGCAGGAGCGAGGGTCTCAATCAGCCCCAGCATTTT.

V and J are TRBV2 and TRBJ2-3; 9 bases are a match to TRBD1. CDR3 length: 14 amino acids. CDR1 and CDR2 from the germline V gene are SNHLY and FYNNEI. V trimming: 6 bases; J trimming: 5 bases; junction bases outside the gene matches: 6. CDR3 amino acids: CASRGETGGDTQYF. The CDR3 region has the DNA TGTGCCAGCAGAGGAGAGACAGGGGGAGATACGCAGTATTTT.

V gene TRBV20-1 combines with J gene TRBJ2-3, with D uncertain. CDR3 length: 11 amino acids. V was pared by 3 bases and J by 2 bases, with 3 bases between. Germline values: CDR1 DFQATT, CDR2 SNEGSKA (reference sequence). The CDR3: CSARFTDTQYF. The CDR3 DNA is TGCAGTGCTAGGTTCACAGATACGCAGTATTTT.

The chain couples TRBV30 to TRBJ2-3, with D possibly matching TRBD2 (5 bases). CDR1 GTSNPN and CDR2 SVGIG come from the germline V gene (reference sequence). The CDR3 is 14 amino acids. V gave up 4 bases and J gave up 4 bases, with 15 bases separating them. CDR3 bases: TGTGCCTGGACCGAGGGAAGACGGGCAGATACGCAGTATTTT. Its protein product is CAWTEGRRADTQYF.

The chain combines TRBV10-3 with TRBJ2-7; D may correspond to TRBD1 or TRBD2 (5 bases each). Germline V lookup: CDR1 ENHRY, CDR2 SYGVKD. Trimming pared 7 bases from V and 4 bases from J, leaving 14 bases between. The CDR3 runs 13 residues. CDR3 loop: CAITRSEGYEQYF. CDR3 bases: TGTGCCATCACCCGATCTGAGGGGTACGAGCAGTACTTC.

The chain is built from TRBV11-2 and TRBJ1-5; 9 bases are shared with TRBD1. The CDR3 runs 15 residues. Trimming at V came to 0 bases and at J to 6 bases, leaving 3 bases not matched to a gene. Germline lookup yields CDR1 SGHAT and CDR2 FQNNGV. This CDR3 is CASSLDGTGIQPQHF. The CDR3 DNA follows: TGTGCCAGCAGCTTAGACGGGACAGGGATTCAGCCCCAGCATTTT.

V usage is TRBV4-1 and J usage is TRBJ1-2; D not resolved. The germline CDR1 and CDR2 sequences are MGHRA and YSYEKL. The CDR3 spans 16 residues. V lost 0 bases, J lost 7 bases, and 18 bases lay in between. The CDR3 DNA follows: TGCGCCAGCAGCCAAGAACAGTACCATTCTTCGCCTGGCTACACCTTC. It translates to CASSQEQYHSSPGYTF.

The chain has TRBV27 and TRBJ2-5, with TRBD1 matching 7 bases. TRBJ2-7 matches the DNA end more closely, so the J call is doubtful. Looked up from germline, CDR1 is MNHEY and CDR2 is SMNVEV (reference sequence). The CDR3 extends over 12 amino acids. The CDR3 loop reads CHSRDSNYEQYF. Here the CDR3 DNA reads TGTCATTCCCGGGACAGCAACTACGAGCAGTACTTC.